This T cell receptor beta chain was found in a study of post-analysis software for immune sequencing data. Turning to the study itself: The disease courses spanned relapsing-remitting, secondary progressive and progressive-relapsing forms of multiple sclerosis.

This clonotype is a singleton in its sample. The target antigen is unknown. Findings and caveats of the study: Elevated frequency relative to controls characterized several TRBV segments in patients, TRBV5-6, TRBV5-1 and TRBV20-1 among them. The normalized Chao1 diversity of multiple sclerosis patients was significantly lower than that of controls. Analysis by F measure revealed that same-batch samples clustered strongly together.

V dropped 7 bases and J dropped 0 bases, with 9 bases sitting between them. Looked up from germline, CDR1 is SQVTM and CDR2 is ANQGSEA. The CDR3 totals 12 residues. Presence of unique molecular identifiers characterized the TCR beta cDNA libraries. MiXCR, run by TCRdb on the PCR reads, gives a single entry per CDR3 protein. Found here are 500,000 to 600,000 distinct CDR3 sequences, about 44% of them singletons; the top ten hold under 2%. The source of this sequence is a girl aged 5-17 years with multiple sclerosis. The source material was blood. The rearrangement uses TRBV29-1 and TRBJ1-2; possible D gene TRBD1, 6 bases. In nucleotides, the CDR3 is TGCAGCGGACAGGCACCTAACTATGGCTACACCTTC. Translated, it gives CSGQAPNYGYTF.